Following are 20 T cell receptor beta chains from one sample sequenced in a study of cytomegalovirus exposure and HLA in healthy donors. Primers included in the PCR were 60 Vbeta and 13 Jbeta primers. TCRdb's copy holds only in-frame clones and misses some; the assay was immunoSEQ multiplex PCR. The table lists tens of thousands of clones, 70% to 85% of them singletons. Sequencing used PBMCs. The origin of the receptors is a man in his sixties or seventies in good health and CMV-seropositive.

J is TRBJ2-3 and V is TRBV9, with 8 bases that match TRBD2. J gave up 5 bases and V 3 bases, and 5 bases lay outside the gene matches. The germline CDR1 and CDR2 sequences are SGDLS and YYNGEE. This CDR3 spans 14 amino acids. Written as DNA, the CDR3 is TGTGCCAGCAGCGGCCCGGGAGGGGGAGATACGCAGTATTTT. This encodes CASSGPGGGDTQYF.

CDR3 sequence: CASSYSYLAGAEQFF. CDR3 in DNA: TGTGCCAGCAGTTACTCGTACCTAGCGGGGGCCGAGCAGTTCTTC. This chain joins TRBV6-7 and TRBJ2-1; 10 bases map to TRBD2. TRBV6-7 is an ORF, and what it does is uncertain. The V and J ends lost 0 bases and 10 bases, in that order; junction bases with no gene match: 6. The CDR3 runs to 15 residues.

The genes are TRBV19 and TRBJ2-1; 8 bases are shared with TRBD2. The CDR3 contains 15 residues. The V segment lost 3 bases and the J segment 10 bases; nucleotides outside the gene matches: 11. Germline values: CDR1 LNHDA, CDR2 SQIVND (reference sequence). The CDR3 DNA sequence: TGTGCCAGTAGTATGACCGGGGGGGCCGGGAAAGAGCAGTTCTTC. Amino acids: CASSMTGGAGKEQFF.

This chain joins TRBV7-9 and TRBJ2-1; D is possibly TRBD2 (5 bases). Per germline, CDR1 SEHNR and CDR2 FQNEAQ (reference sequence). This CDR3 spans 14 amino acids. Trimming took 6 bases from V and 6 from J, leaving 15 bases between them. For the CDR3, the DNA is TGTGCCAGCAGAGGGAACCTTAGCGCCAATGAGCAGTTCTTC. Its translation is CASRGNLSANEQFF. Based on the CDR3 plus reference TRBV7-9 and TRBJ2-1, the full variable domain is DTGVSQNPRHKITKRGQNVTFRCDPISEHNRLYWYRQTLGQGPEFLTYFQNEAQLEKSRLLSDRFSAERPKGSFSTLEIQRTEQGDSAMYLCASRGNLSANEQFFGPGTRLTVL.

The chain carries TRBV30 and TRBJ2-1, with a possible D match to TRBD1 (6 bases). Germline V gene lookup returns CDR1 GTSNPN and CDR2 SVGIG (reference sequence). The CDR3 runs 14 residues. The V and J ends lost 3 bases and 0 bases respectively, with 9 bases between them. CDR3 in amino acids: CAWRGASSYNEQFF. CDR3 bases: TGTGCCTGGAGGGGGGCAAGCTCCTACAATGAGCAGTTCTTC.

This rearrangement joins TRBV6-6 to TRBJ1-2; the D gene is possibly TRBD1 (5 bases). This CDR3 is built from 14 residues. Per germline, CDR1 MNHNY and CDR2 SVGAGI (reference sequence). Trimming took 5 bases from V and 3 from J, leaving 13 bases between them. CDR3 loop: CASSDSYSYYGYTF. The CDR3 region has the DNA TGTGCCAGCAGTGACAGCTACTCTTACTATGGCTACACCTTC.

This clone has just a few counts. This rearrangement joins TRBV5-1 to TRBJ2-7; the match to TRBD2 covers 8 bases. Germline V gives CDR1 SGHRS, CDR2 YFSETQ. V dropped 2 bases and J dropped 0; count of bases not matched to a gene: 10. The CDR3 length is 17 residues. The CDR3 here is CASSLGPSGLSSYEQYF. CDR3 in DNA: TGCGCCAGCAGCTTAGGGCCTAGCGGGCTTAGCTCCTACGAGCAGTACTTC.

V usage is TRBV4-1 and J usage is TRBJ2-2, with 11 bases fitting TRBD2. This CDR3 has 14 amino acids. The V gene's germline CDR1 is MGHRA and CDR2 YSYEKL. V was clipped by 5 bases and J by 6 bases; unmatched bases: 2. This CDR3 is CASSYSGRAGELFF. In DNA, the CDR3 is TGCGCCAGCAGCTATAGCGGGAGGGCCGGGGAGCTGTTTTTT.

This chain uses TRBV2 with TRBJ2-1; 11 bases are shared with TRBD2. Unmatched junction bases numbered 3, after V lost 6 bases and J lost 2 bases. CDR1 is SNHLY, CDR2 FYNNEI, per germline. The CDR3 runs 15 residues. The chain's CDR3 is CASRQGLAAYNEQFF. Written as DNA, the CDR3 is TGTGCCAGCAGGCAGGGACTAGCGGCCTACAATGAGCAGTTCTTC.

The chain employs TRBV29-1 and TRBJ2-4; a weak D match, TRBD1 (6 bases). The germline CDR1 and CDR2 sequences are SQVTM and ANQGSEA. The CDR3 runs 11 residues. Trimming removed 4 bases at V and 5 bases at J, with 6 bases between. The chain's CDR3 is CSVGQENIQYF. DNA for the CDR3: TGCAGCGTTGGACAGGAAAACATTCAGTACTTC.

V is TRBV2 and J is TRBJ2-5; 12 positions agree with TRBD2. CDR3 length: 17 residues. CDR1 and CDR2 (germline): SNHLY, FYNNEI. Unmatched junction bases numbered 10, after V lost 3 bases and J lost 5 bases. The CDR3: CASSEGLAGPGGETQYF. The CDR3 DNA sequence: TGTGCCAGCAGTGAGGGACTAGCGGGCCCTGGGGGGGAGACCCAGTACTTC. Full variable domain (rest looked up from reference TRBV2 and TRBJ2-5): EPEVTQTPSHQVTQMGQEVILRCVPISNHLYFYWYRQILGQKVEFLVSFYNNEISEKSEIFDDQFSVERPDGSNFTLKIRSTKLEDSAMYFCASSEGLAGPGGETQYFGPGTRLLVL.

This sequence joins TRBV10-3 and TRBJ2-7; TRBD1 matches at 7 bases. Germline CDR1 reads ENHRY; CDR2 reads SYGVKD. The length of the CDR3 is 13 residues. V lost 6 bases and J lost 2; bases outside the gene matches: 4. The CDR3 DNA is TGTGCCATCAGGACAGGGCCCACCTACGAGCAGTACTTC. Residues: CAIRTGPTYEQYF.

This rearrangement joins TRBV9 to TRBJ1-6; no clear D. The CDR3 loop spans 13 amino acids. The V gene's germline CDR1 is SGDLS and CDR2 YYNGEE. V lost 2 bases to trimming and J lost 7 bases, with 7 bases between them. This chain's CDR3 is CASSVRGNSPLHF. The CDR3 bases are TGTGCCAGCAGCGTTCGGGGAAATTCACCCCTCCACTTT.

Only a few counts were recorded for this clone. The chain recombines TRBV7-9 with TRBJ1-2; D unclear. Per the germline V gene, CDR1 is SEHNR and CDR2 is FQNEAQ (reference sequence). The CDR3 extends over 15 amino acids. Trimming removed 4 bases from V and 7 bases from J, with 19 bases in between. This CDR3 reads CASSSSQVPAGGYTF. CDR3 DNA sequence: TGTGCCAGCAGCTCATCCCAGGTCCCAGCTGGTGGCTACACCTTC.

V and J are TRBV19 and TRBJ2-3, with D maybe TRBD2 (6 bases). Germline V CDR1 and CDR2: LNHDA, SQIVND (reference sequence). This CDR3 is built from 13 residues. V lost 6 bases to trimming and J lost 5 bases, with 12 bases between them. The CDR3 reads CASSQGGGDTQYF. As DNA, the CDR3 is TGTGCCAGTAGCCAGGGAGGCGGAGATACGCAGTATTTT.

The rearrangement joins TRBV4-1 to TRBJ2-7, with D unresolved. Trimming took off 6 bases at V and 0 bases at J, with 9 bases between the two ends. The CDR3 loop spans 13 amino acids. CDR1 is MGHRA and CDR2 is YSYEKL in the germline V gene. CDR3 nucleotide sequence: TGCGCCAGCAGTCTTTCTAGCTCCTACGAGCAGTACTTC. Amino acids: CASSLSSSYEQYF.

The chain is built from TRBV4-1 and TRBJ2-3, with 7 bases aligning to TRBD2. V shed 2 bases, J shed 1 base, and the junction held 9 bases outside the gene matches. CDR3 length: 17 residues. From germline, CDR1 is MGHRA and CDR2 YSYEKL. Here the CDR3 reads CASSQYYAGVGTDTQYF. CDR3 DNA sequence: TGCGCCAGCAGCCAATATTACGCGGGAGTTGGCACAGATACGCAGTATTTT.

V gene TRBV5-1 combines with J gene TRBJ2-7, with D perhaps matching TRBD2 (6 bases). The CDR3 length is 13 residues. Germline loops: CDR1 SGHRS, CDR2 YFSETQ. V lost 7 bases, J lost 2 bases, and 13 bases lay in between. CDR3 in amino acids: CASGRDSPYEQYF. DNA for the CDR3: TGCGCCAGCGGACGGGACTCCCCCTACGAGCAGTACTTC.

This clone was observed a handful of times. The chain has TRBV6-1 and TRBJ2-1; D is ambiguous. This CDR3 spans 13 amino acids. Trimming shortened V by 7 bases and J by 1 base, and 8 bases separated the two germline ends. CDR1 and CDR2 from the germline V gene are MNHNS and SASEGT. The CDR3 DNA is TGTGCCAGCATGAGCGCTTCCTACAATGAGCAGTTCTTC. Translated, it gives CASMSASYNEQFF.

The chain combines TRBV7-8 with TRBJ2-3; TRBD1 agrees at 7 bases. The ends lost 5 bases at V and 0 bases at J; junction bases unmatched: 8. The germline CDR1 and CDR2 sequences are SGHVS and FQNEAQ. The length of the CDR3 is 16 residues. The CDR3 spells CASSATPGQSTDTQYF. DNA for the CDR3: TGTGCCAGCAGCGCAACCCCGGGACAGAGCACAGATACGCAGTATTTT. The full variable domain, completed using reference TRBV7-8 and TRBJ2-3, is GAGVSQSPRYKVAKRGQDVALRCDPISGHVSLFWYQQALGQGPEFLTYFQNEAQLDKSGLPSDRFFAERPEGSVSTLKIQRTQQEDSAVYLCASSATPGQSTDTQYFGPGTRLTVL.